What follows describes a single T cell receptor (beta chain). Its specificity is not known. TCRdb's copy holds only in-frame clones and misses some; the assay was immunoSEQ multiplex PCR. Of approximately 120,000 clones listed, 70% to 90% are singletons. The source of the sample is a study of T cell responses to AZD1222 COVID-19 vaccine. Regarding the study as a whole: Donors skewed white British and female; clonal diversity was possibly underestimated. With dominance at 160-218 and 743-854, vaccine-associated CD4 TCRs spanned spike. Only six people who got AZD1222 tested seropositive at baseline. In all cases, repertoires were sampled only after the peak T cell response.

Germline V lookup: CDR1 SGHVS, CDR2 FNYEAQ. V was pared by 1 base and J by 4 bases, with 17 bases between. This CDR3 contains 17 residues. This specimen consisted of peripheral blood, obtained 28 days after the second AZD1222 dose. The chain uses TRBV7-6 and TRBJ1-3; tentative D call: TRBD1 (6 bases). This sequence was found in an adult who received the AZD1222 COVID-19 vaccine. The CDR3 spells CASSLGRGGATGNTIYF. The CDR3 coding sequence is TGTGCCAGCAGCTTAGGGCGTGGGGGCGCGACGGGAAACACCATATATTTT.